The subject of this entry is one TCR beta chain. The sample comes from a study of cytotoxic CD8 clonotypes in ibrutinib-treated CLL. The assay was immunoSEQ multiplex PCR, and TCRdb's table has in-frame clones only and misses some. The repertoire holds fewer than 75,000 clones, roughly 70% seen once, with roughly two fifths in the top ten. This TCR derives from a human donor with chronic lymphocytic leukemia. Sequenced here: PBMCs, sampled after 12 months of ibrutinib treatment.

The CDR3 spells CASSSGGSYEQYF. In DNA form, the CDR3 reads TGCGCCAGCAGCTCAGGGGGGTCCTACGAGCAGTACTTC. The rearrangement links TRBV5-1 to TRBJ2-7, with D maybe TRBD1 (7 bases). Trimming left V 3 bases short and J 1 base short, with 8 bases between. This CDR3 comprises 13 residues. The V gene's germline CDR1 is SGHRS and CDR2 YFSETQ.